This entry lists 24 T cell receptor beta chains sequenced from one sample in a study of OX40 agonist ivuxolimab in advanced cancers. TCRdb's table, derived via immunoSEQ multiplex PCR, lists solely in-frame clones and lacks some. The sample lists tens of thousands of clones; roughly 88% were seen once. The source material was CD4+ or CD8+ T cells sorted from blood, sampled in a trial of the OX40 agonist ivuxolimab. Every receptor here comes from an adult with an advanced solid tumor such as melanoma, head and neck, liver or kidney cancer.

This chain joins TRBV28 and TRBJ2-7, with D unresolved. Trimming took 4 bases from V and 7 from J, leaving 23 bases between them. There are 16 residues in the CDR3. Germline V lookup: CDR1 MDHEN, CDR2 SYDVKM. DNA of the CDR3: TGTGCCAGCAGTTCCCTTTTAACCGCCAACTTACGAGAGCAGTACTTC. Its translation: CASSSLLTANLREQYF. The whole variable domain, remainder taken from reference TRBV28 and TRBJ2-7, is DVKVTQSSRYLVKRTGEKVFLECVQDMDHENMFWYRQDPGLGLRLIYFSYDVKMKEKGDIPEGYSVSREKKERFSLILESASTNQTSMYLCASSSLLTANLREQYFGPGTRLTVT.

This clone was observed a few times. The chain has TRBV6-5 and TRBJ2-7, with D perhaps TRBD1 (7 bases). V was pared by 8 bases and J by 0 bases, with 11 bases between. This CDR3 is 13 amino acids long. Germline V gene lookup returns CDR1 MNHEY and CDR2 SVGAGI. The DNA of the CDR3 is TGTGCCAGCCAGGAGGGGGCCTCCTACGAGCAGTACTTC. Amino acids: CASQEGASYEQYF.

The chain carries TRBV4-2 and TRBJ2-2; the D gene is possibly TRBD2 (6 bases). Germline-derived CDR1 and CDR2 are LGHNA and YNFKEQ. V lost 2 bases and J 4 bases, leaving 14 bases between the germline ends. The CDR3 contains 16 residues. Written as DNA, the CDR3 is TGTGCCAGCAGCCAAACGGCTTCGGGGGTCACCGGGGAGCTGTTTTTT. Protein sequence: CASSQTASGVTGELFF.

The rearrangement links TRBV7-9 to TRBJ2-5; 11 nucleotides align to TRBD2. The CDR3 sequence is 17 residues long. Per germline, CDR1 SEHNR and CDR2 FQNEAQ (reference sequence). With 10 bases clipped from V and 3 bases from J, the junction kept 16 bases outside the gene matches. The DNA for the CDR3 is TGTGCCACCAGGACGGTACTAGCGGGAGAGGAAAAAGAGACCCAGTACTTC. This gives the protein CATRTVLAGEEKETQYF.

The J gene is TRBJ1-4, the V gene TRBV11-2, with D possibly being TRBD1 (6 bases). In germline, CDR1 is SGHAT, CDR2 FQNNGV. The CDR3 loop spans 15 amino acids. V was pared by 2 bases and J by 7 bases, with 14 bases between. The chain's CDR3 is CASSLNLRGGEKLFF. The CDR3 DNA follows: TGTGCCAGCAGCTTAAATCTCAGAGGGGGTGAAAAACTGTTTTTT.

This clone was seen a single time. The rearrangement uses TRBV7-6 and TRBJ2-1; possibly TRBD2 for D (7 bases). Looked up from germline, CDR1 is SGHVS and CDR2 is FNYEAQ. V lost 4 bases and J 2 bases, leaving 18 bases between the germline ends. The CDR3 length is 17 residues. CDR3 sequence (DNA): TGTGCCAGCAGCTCGGCGGGGGCGGCAAACCCCTACAATGAGCAGTTCTTC. It encodes CASSSAGAANPYNEQFF.

The chain employs TRBV30 and TRBJ2-2, with 7 nucleotides matching TRBD2. Germline V CDR1 and CDR2: GTSNPN, SVGIG (reference sequence). The CDR3 is 18 residues long. V was pared by 4 bases and J by 4 bases, with 18 bases of the junction left unmatched. The CDR3 region has the DNA TGTGCCTGGAAACCCCCTAGCGGTCCTTCCTGGGGCACCGGGGAGCTGTTTTTT. As protein: CAWKPPSGPSWGTGELFF.

A remark on this clone: The sample carries other DNA sequences with the same CDR3. V usage is TRBV7-9 and J usage is TRBJ2-2; D not resolved. Germline CDR1 and CDR2: SEHNR and FQNEAQ (reference sequence). The V end was cut by 5 bases, the J end by 3 bases, with 4 bases between. CDR3 length: 12 amino acids. CDR3 nucleotides: TGTGCCAGCAGCCTGGACACCGGGGAGCTGTTTTTT. Encoded protein: CASSLDTGELFF. Drawing the rest from reference TRBV7-9 and TRBJ2-2, the complete variable domain is DTGVSQNPRHKITKRGQNVTFRCDPISEHNRLYWYRQTLGQGPEFLTYFQNEAQLEKSRLLSDRFSAERPKGSFSTLEIQRTEQGDSAMYLCASSLDTGELFFGEGSRLTVL.

The chain links TRBV7-9 to TRBJ2-3; 10 nucleotides align to TRBD2. Germline-derived CDR1 and CDR2 are SEHNR and FQNEAQ (reference sequence). The CDR3 is made up of 16 amino acids. Trimming removed 3 bases from V and 3 bases from J; junction bases left unmatched: 6. CDR3 coding DNA: TGTGCCAGCAGCTTGCGAATAGCGGGAGGTACAGATACGCAGTATTTT. Its translation is CASSLRIAGGTDTQYF.

The genes are TRBV25-1 and TRBJ2-7; 8 nucleotides match TRBD1. The germline V gene encodes CDR1 MGHDK and CDR2 SYGVNS. CDR3 length equals 15 residues. V trimming: 4 bases; J trimming: 5 bases; junction bases outside the gene matches: 10. CDR3 residues: CASSGKQGGMHEQYF. CDR3 nucleotide sequence: TGTGCCAGCAGTGGAAAACAGGGGGGCATGCACGAGCAGTACTTC.

The chain has TRBV19 and TRBJ2-1; a weak D match, TRBD2 (5 bases). V was cut by 1 base and J by 7 bases, with 11 bases left in between. Looked up from germline, CDR1 is LNHDA and CDR2 is SQIVND (reference sequence). The CDR3 contains 14 residues. CDR3 DNA sequence: TGTGCCAGTAGTATAGGGCTAGCAGTTAATGAGCAGTTCTTC. Translated: CASSIGLAVNEQFF.

The V gene is TRBV5-1, the J gene TRBJ2-1; D gene ambiguous. V lost 1 base, J lost 0 bases, and 5 bases lay in between. Germline V gene data show CDR1 as SGHRS and CDR2 as YFSETQ. CDR3 length: 14 amino acids. CDR3 in amino acids: CASSLQDSYNEQFF. DNA of the CDR3: TGCGCCAGCAGCTTGCAAGACTCCTACAATGAGCAGTTCTTC.

The V call is TRBV2, the J call TRBJ2-7, with D perhaps TRBD1 or TRBD2 (5 bases each). The ends were cut back, 6 bases at V and 5 bases at J, with 11 bases in the middle. Germline V gene sequence: CDR1 SNHLY, CDR2 FYNNEI. The CDR3 extends over 12 amino acids. The CDR3 sequence is CASRVGPHEQYF. Written as DNA, the CDR3 is TGTGCCAGCAGGGTGGGACCCCACGAGCAGTACTTC.

This chain joins TRBV11-2 and TRBJ2-1, with 11 bases aligning to TRBD2. The CDR3 is 17 amino acids. Germline CDR1 is SGHAT and CDR2 is FQNNGV. The junction had 7 bases not matched to a gene; V was cut back by 5 bases and J by 1 base. The DNA of the CDR3 is TGTGCCAGCAGCGCGTTAGGGACTAGCGGTTCCTACAATGAGCAGTTCTTC. As protein: CASSALGTSGSYNEQFF. Together with reference TRBV11-2 and TRBJ2-1, the CDR3 gives the full variable domain: EAGVAQSPRYKIIEKRQSVAFWCNPISGHATLYWYQQILGQGPKLLIQFQNNGVVDDSQLPKDRFSAERLKGVDSTLKIQPAKLEDSAVYLCASSALGTSGSYNEQFFGPGTRLTVL.

The chain employs TRBV5-1 and TRBJ2-7; D is unresolved. From germline, CDR1 is SGHRS and CDR2 YFSETQ. The CDR3 sequence is 16 residues long. Trimming cost V 0 bases and J 7 bases, with 20 bases left between them. The CDR3 DNA reads as TGCGCCAGCAGCTTGGTCTTTGACGGGCTGGTGAGTGAGCAGTACTTC. Protein: CASSLVFDGLVSEQYF.

The gene calls are TRBV7-6 and TRBJ2-1; possibly TRBD1 for D (5 bases). V dropped 4 bases and J dropped 4 bases, with 11 bases sitting between them. Germline loops: CDR1 SGHVS, CDR2 FNYEAQ. This CDR3 comprises 14 residues. DNA of the CDR3: TGTGCCAGCAGCTCCCAGGGCCGATACAATGAGCAGTTCTTC. The encoded protein is CASSSQGRYNEQFF. The full variable domain, rest sourced from reference TRBV7-6 and TRBJ2-1, is GAGVSQSPRYKVTKRGQDVALRCDPISGHVSLYWYRQALGQGPEFLTYFNYEAQQDKSGLPNDRFSAERPEGSISTLTIQRTEQRDSAMYRCASSSQGRYNEQFFGPGTRLTVL.

The rearrangement joins TRBV27 to TRBJ2-7; the match to TRBD2 covers 8 bases. The CDR3 extends over 14 amino acids. Germline trimming cut 1 base from V and 3 bases from J; bases unmatched to any gene: 2. Per germline, CDR1 MNHEY and CDR2 SMNVEV (reference sequence). CDR3 nucleotide sequence: TGTGCCAGCAGTTTATATGCGGGGGGCTACGAGCAGTACTTC. This sequence encodes CASSLYAGGYEQYF.

This sequence joins TRBV5-1 and TRBJ2-1; 9 bases are a match to TRBD2. V lost 7 bases to trimming and J lost 6 bases; unmatched junction nucleotides: 5. From germline, CDR1 is SGHRS and CDR2 YFSETQ. There are 13 residues in the CDR3. The DNA of the CDR3 is TGCGCCAGCCGACTAGCGGAGGGCAATGAGCAGTTCTTC. Protein product: CASRLAEGNEQFF.

This chain connects TRBV5-6 to TRBJ2-1; D is ambiguous. The CDR3 length is 12 residues. V was shortened by 4 bases and J by 9 bases, with 11 bases between the two germline ends. The germline V gene encodes CDR1 SGHDT and CDR2 YYEEEE. The CDR3 sequence is CASSVLLVEQFF. The CDR3 DNA is TGTGCCAGCAGCGTCCTCTTAGTTGAGCAGTTCTTC.

The V and J genes are TRBV7-9 and TRBJ2-5; 11 bases map to TRBD2. The CDR3 totals 16 residues. Germline V gene sequence: CDR1 SEHNR, CDR2 FQNEAQ (reference sequence). The trim removed 4 bases at V and 4 bases at J, leaving 8 bases unmatched. CDR3 amino acids: CASSSTSGSSGETQYF. The DNA of the CDR3 is TGTGCCAGCAGCTCTACTAGCGGGAGCTCTGGAGAGACCCAGTACTTC.

This sequence joins TRBV5-3 and TRBJ2-7, with unresolved D. TRBV5-3 is an ORF, and what it does is uncertain. V dropped 4 bases and J dropped 2 bases, with 16 bases sitting between them. The CDR3 is 15 amino acids. CDR3 sequence (DNA): TGTGCCAGAAGCCTCGACACAGAAAAGACCTACGAGCAGTACTTC. Its protein is CARSLDTEKTYEQYF.

The chain recombines TRBV13 with TRBJ2-7, with 9 bases that match TRBD1. This CDR3 region has 14 residues. The germline V gene encodes CDR1 PRHDT and CDR2 FYEKMQ (reference sequence). J was trimmed by 4 bases and V by 5 bases; bases with no gene match: 6. CDR3 bases: TGTGCCAGCAGCCAGGGACAGGGACCGTACGAGCAGTACTTC. Amino acid sequence: CASSQGQGPYEQYF.

This rearrangement joins TRBV7-6 to TRBJ2-1; no reliable D call. With 0 bases removed from V and 10 bases from J, the gap between germline ends came to 10 bases. Germline V gene data show CDR1 as SGHVS and CDR2 as FNYEAQ. This CDR3 is 13 amino acids long. The CDR3 is CASSLARSWEQFF. CDR3 bases: TGTGCCAGCAGCTTAGCGCGTAGCTGGGAGCAGTTCTTC.

The chain employs TRBV14 and TRBJ2-7; D remains unclear. CDR1 is SGHDN and CDR2 is FVKESK in the germline V gene. The CDR3 spans 17 residues. V lost 0 bases, J lost 0 bases, and 15 bases lay in between. The CDR3 reads CASSQDFRTQSSYEQYF. The CDR3 DNA reads TGTGCCAGCAGCCAAGATTTCCGGACCCAGAGCTCCTACGAGCAGTACTTC. Variable domain in full (rest from reference TRBV14 and TRBJ2-7): EAGVTQFPSHSVIEKGQTVTLRCDPISGHDNLYWYRRVMGKEIKFLLHFVKESKQDESGMPNNRFLAERTGGTYSTLKVQPAELEDSGVYFCASSQDFRTQSSYEQYFGPGTRLTVT.